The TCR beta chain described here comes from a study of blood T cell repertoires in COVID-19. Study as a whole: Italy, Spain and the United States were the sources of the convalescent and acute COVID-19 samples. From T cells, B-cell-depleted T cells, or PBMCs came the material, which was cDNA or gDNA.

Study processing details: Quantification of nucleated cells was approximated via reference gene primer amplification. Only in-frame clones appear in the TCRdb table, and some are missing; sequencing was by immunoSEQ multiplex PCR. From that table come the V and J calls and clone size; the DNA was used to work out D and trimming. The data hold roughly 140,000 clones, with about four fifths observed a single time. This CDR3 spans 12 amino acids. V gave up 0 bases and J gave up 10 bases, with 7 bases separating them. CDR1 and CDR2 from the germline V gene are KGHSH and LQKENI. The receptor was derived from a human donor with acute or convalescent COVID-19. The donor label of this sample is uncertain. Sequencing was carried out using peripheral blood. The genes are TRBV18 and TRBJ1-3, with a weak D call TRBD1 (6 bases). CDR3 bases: TGTGCCAGCTCACCACCACAGGGAACCATATATTTT. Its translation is CASSPPQGTIYF.